The present T cell receptor (beta chain) was sequenced within a study of blood T cell repertoires in COVID-19. The wider study: T cells, B-cell-depleted T cells, or PBMCs supplied cDNA or gDNA.

Sequenced by immunoSEQ multiplex PCR; TCRdb stores in-frame clones only, minus some. The sample yields over 130,000 clones, about 87% seen once. Input material: peripheral blood. This sequence was found in a human donor with COVID-19, enrolled during active disease. The donor label of this sample is uncertain.

Here the CDR3 reads CASSLSYSNQPQHF. CDR3 in DNA: TGTGCCAGCAGTCTTTCTTATAGCAATCAGCCCCAGCATTTT. The rearrangement links TRBV6-5 to TRBJ1-5; D gene ambiguous. CDR3 length: 14 residues. The V and J ends lost 5 bases and 0 bases respectively, with 8 bases between them. Per germline, CDR1 MNHEY and CDR2 SVGAGI.